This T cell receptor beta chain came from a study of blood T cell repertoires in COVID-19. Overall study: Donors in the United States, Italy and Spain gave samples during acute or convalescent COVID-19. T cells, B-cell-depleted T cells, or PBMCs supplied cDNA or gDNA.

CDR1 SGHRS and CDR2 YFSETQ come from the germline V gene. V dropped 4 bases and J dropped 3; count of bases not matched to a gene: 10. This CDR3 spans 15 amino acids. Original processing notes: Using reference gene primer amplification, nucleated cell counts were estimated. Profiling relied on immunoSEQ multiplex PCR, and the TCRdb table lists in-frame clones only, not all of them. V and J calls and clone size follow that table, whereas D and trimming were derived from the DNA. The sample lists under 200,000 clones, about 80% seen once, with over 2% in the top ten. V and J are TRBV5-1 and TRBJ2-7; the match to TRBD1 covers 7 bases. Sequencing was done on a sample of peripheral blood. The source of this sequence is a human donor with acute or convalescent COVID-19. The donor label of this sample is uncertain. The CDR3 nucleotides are TGCGCCAGCAGCCCGAGACAGGGAGCGGACTACGAGCAGTACTTC. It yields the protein CASSPRQGADYEQYF.